The subject of this entry is one T cell receptor (beta chain). Its target is unknown. The data originate from a study of CD8 T cells in ankylosing spondylitis. The CDR3 covers 16 residues. The J segment lost 3 bases and the V segment lost 5 bases, leaving 8 bases of the junction unmatched. CDR1 and CDR2 from the germline V gene are GTSNPN and SVGIG (reference sequence). Findings of the study overall: About eight highly homologous variants made up a TCR beta motif that seemed to typify ankylosing spondylitis blood. From matched ankylosing spondylitis synovial fluid, disease-linked clones were reportedly recovered at significantly enriched levels. Before this, some motif variants had been reported in reactive arthritis synovial fluid and blood.

TCRdb processed the 5' RACE reads anew with MiXCR; each CDR3 protein has one entry. The repertoire includes some 200,000 distinct CDR3 sequences, roughly 13% of them detected once, and more than 15% sits in the top ten. The V gene is TRBV30, the J gene TRBJ2-1; 12 bases are shared with TRBD2. This receptor was obtained from a male donor with ankylosing spondylitis or in good health (not recorded which). Sequencing input: blood, either unsorted or a sorted T cell fraction (not recorded which). The CDR3 protein is CAWSLAGGSLYNEQFF. The DNA of the CDR3 is TGTGCCTGGTCGCTAGCGGGGGGGAGCCTCTACAATGAGCAGTTCTTC. The full variable domain, rest sourced from reference TRBV30 and TRBJ2-1, is SQTIHQWPATLVQPVGSPLSLECTVEGTSNPNLYWYRQAAGRGLQLLFYSVGIGQISSEVPQNLSASRPQDRQFILSSKKLLLSDSGFYLCAWSLAGGSLYNEQFFGPGTRLTVL.